This TCR beta chain was sequenced for a study of cytomegalovirus exposure and HLA in healthy donors. Across the study: Around 85 million unique TCR sequences came from HLA-typed donors in an early release.

Both 60 Vbeta primers and 13 Jbeta primers went into the PCR. Some clones are missing from TCRdb's copy, which holds only in-frame ones; the method was immunoSEQ multiplex PCR. The data hold 150,000 to 200,000 clones, with approximately 85% observed a single time. CDR1 and CDR2 from the germline V gene are MNHEY and SMNVEV (reference sequence). The ends lost 6 bases at V and 6 bases at J; junction bases unmatched: 15. The CDR3 spans 16 residues. Sequences were obtained from PBMCs. The receptor's source is a man aged 18 to 29 in good health and CMV-seropositive. V gene TRBV27 combines with J gene TRBJ2-3; 7 bases match TRBD2. In DNA, the CDR3 is TGTGCCAGCAGCCCCGTTGGAGCTGGGGAGGGGGATACGCAGTATTTT. This codes for CASSPVGAGEGDTQYF.